This TCR beta chain was recorded in a study of blood T cell repertoires in COVID-19. Overall study context: Sample material is recorded as cDNA or gDNA derived from T cells, B-cell-depleted T cells, or PBMCs.

Germline assignment: CDR1 LNHDA and CDR2 SQIVND (reference sequence). The CDR3 is 15 amino acids. V was pared by 6 bases and J by 6 bases, with 8 bases of the junction left unmatched. In the original analysis: Reference gene primer amplification gave nucleated cell count estimates. Assay: immunoSEQ multiplex PCR; the TCRdb copy retains only in-frame clones and omits some. The DNA was the basis for D and trimming; V, J and clone size are from that table. The sample has fewer than 90,000 clones; 86% are singletons. Specimen: peripheral blood. The chain links TRBV19 to TRBJ2-3, with 11 positions matching TRBD2. The receptor was derived from a man aged 65 to 79 with active COVID-19. The CDR3 nucleotides read TGTGCCAGTAGGACCCCGGGACTAGCGGCGGATACGCAGTATTTT. Its translation: CASRTPGLAADTQYF.